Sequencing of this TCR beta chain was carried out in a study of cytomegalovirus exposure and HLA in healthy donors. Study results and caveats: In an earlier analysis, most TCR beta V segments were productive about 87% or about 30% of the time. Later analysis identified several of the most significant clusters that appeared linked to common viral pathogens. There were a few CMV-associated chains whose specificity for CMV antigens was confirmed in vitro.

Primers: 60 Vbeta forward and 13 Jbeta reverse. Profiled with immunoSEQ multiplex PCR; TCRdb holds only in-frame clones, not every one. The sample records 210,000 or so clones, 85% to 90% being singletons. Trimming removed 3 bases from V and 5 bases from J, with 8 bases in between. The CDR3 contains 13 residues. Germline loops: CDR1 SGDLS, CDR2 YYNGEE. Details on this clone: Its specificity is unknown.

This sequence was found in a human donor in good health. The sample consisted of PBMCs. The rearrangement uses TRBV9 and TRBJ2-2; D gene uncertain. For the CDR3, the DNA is TGTGCCAGCAGCGGTCTACTTACCGGGGAGCTGTTTTTT. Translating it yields CASSGLLTGELFF.